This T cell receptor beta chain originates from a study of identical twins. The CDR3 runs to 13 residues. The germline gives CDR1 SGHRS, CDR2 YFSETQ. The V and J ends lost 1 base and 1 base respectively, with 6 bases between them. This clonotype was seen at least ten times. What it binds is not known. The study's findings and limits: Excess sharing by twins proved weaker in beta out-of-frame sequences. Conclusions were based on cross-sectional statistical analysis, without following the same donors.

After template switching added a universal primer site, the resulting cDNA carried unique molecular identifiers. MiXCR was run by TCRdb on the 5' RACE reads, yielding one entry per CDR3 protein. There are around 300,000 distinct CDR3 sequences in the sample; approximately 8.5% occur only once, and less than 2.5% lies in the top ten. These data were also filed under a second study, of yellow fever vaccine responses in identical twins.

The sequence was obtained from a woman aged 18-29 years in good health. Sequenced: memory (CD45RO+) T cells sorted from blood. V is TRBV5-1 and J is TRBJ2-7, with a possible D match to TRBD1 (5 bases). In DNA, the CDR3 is TGCGCCAGCAGCTTGACAGGTTCCTACGAGCAGTACTTC. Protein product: CASSLTGSYEQYF.